The present entry profiles one TCR beta chain with its context. Sequencing used immunoSEQ multiplex PCR; TCRdb keeps in-frame clones, though not all of them. Of 100,000 to 150,000 clones detected, approximately 84% appear once; the ten largest clones hold roughly 3.2%. Time point here: pretreatment peripheral blood. All patients handed over anywhere from 1 to 8 samples, pretreatment and on-treatment. The CDR3 spans 15 residues. Germline V lookup: CDR1 LNHDA, CDR2 SQIVND (reference sequence). Trimming cost V 5 bases and J 5 bases; bases outside gene matches: 10. The sample is drawn from a study of PD-L1 blockade in urothelial cancer.

This chain uses TRBV19 with TRBJ2-5; TRBD1 matches 8 bases. The sample in question was PBMCs, obtained around atezolizumab (anti-PD-L1) treatment. The TCR sequence derives from a man aged 50 to 60 with urothelial cancer. CDR3 amino acids: CASSLKDRVGETQYF. CDR3 in DNA: TGTGCCAGTAGTCTCAAGGACAGGGTCGGGGAGACCCAGTACTTC.